The clone carrying this TCR beta chain was detected many times. Its target is not known. The data originate from a study of human T cells and chemical hapten exposure. Original analysis: Samples held a median of approximately 96,000 TCRs, range about 20,000–700,000. TCRdb re-analysed the RACE reads in MiXCR, keeping a single row per CDR3 protein. TCRdb assigned the V and J calls; the authors' analysis was not used. The table records approximately 52,000 distinct CDR3 sequences, roughly a tenth of them present only once. Study outcomes and limitations: Positive correlation was observed between PT1 expanded TCR counts and patch test score. Following DPC sensitization, TCRs present above 1 in 1000 frequency showed no change.

V lost 2 bases, J lost 0 bases, and 15 bases lay in between. The CDR3 loop spans 16 amino acids. Germline CDR1 is DFQATT and CDR2 is SNEGSKA (reference sequence). Time point reported: pre-sensitization, week 0. The treatment here: therapeutic diphenylcyclopropenone sensitization with weekly scalp DPC. The chain carries TRBV20-1 and TRBJ2-3; the D gene is possibly TRBD2 (7 bases). The source was whole blood, collected in connection with sensitization to the hapten diphenylcyclopropenone (DPC). The receptor was isolated from a woman aged 40-49 years with alopecia areata. Some clones in this sample may be carry-over from other donors' samples. In nucleotides, the CDR3 is TGCAGTGCTAGACCTGGGGGGGGCCTTAGCACAGATACGCAGTATTTT. Translation: CSARPGGGLSTDTQYF.